Listed here are 10 T cell receptor beta chains from one sample, sequenced in a study of cytomegalovirus exposure and HLA in healthy donors. Amplification used 60 Vbeta primers and 13 Jbeta primers. Sequenced by immunoSEQ multiplex PCR; TCRdb stores in-frame clones only, minus some. The table lists some 180,000 clones, roughly three quarters of them singletons. The sequenced sample consisted of PBMCs. The source of these receptors is a male donor in good health and CMV-seronegative.

This sequence joins TRBV5-1 and TRBJ2-1; D gene unclear. V gave up 6 bases and J gave up 9 bases, with 34 bases separating them. The length of the CDR3 is 19 residues. The germline gives CDR1 SGHRS, CDR2 YFSETQ. In DNA form, the CDR3 reads TGCGCCAGCAACCAGGAATGGTTCGGTGTGGCTAACCGATCGAGTGAGCAGTTCTTC. This codes for CASNQEWFGVANRSSEQFF.

This chain links TRBV30 with TRBJ2-3, with D perhaps matching TRBD2 (6 bases). Germline CDR1 GTSNPN, CDR2 SVGIG (reference sequence). The V gene lost 1 base and the J gene lost 4 bases, with 9 bases spanning the gap. The CDR3 totals 13 residues. The CDR3 DNA sequence: TGTGCCTGGAGTGCGGGGGATGCAGATACGCAGTATTTT. It codes for CAWSAGDADTQYF.

The chain is built from TRBV5-4 and TRBJ1-2, with D uncertain. From germline, CDR1 is SGHNT and CDR2 YYREEE (reference sequence). This CDR3 contains 15 residues. The ends were cut back, 0 bases at V and 2 bases at J, with 11 bases in the middle. CDR3 nucleotides: TGTGCCAGCAGCTTGGCTCCGGGTGGGAACTATGGCTACACCTTC. The encoded protein is CASSLAPGGNYGYTF. The complete variable domain, with remaining parts taken from reference TRBV5-4 and TRBJ1-2, reads ETGVTQSPTHLIKTRGQQVTLRCSSQSGHNTVSWYQQALGQGPQFIFQYYREEENGRGNFPPRFSGLQFPNYSSELNVNALELDDSALYLCASSLAPGGNYGYTFGSGTRLTVV.

The chain links TRBV6-1 to TRBJ2-6; D remains unclear. Germline CDR1 MNHNS, CDR2 SASEGT. The CDR3 has 12 amino acids. The V end was cut by 6 bases, the J end by 4 bases, with 4 bases between. This chain's CDR3 is CASRQGANVLTF. In nucleotides, the CDR3 is TGTGCCAGCAGACAGGGGGCCAACGTCCTGACTTTC.

This chain's CDR3 is CASTLSGKTETQYF. Written as DNA, the CDR3 is TGCGCCAGCACCCTCAGCGGGAAGACAGAGACCCAGTACTTC. The chain joins TRBV10-2 to TRBJ2-5; TRBD2 aligns across 7 bases. The ends lost 7 bases at V and 4 bases at J; junction bases unmatched: 9. The CDR3 spans 14 residues. Germline lookup yields CDR1 WSHSY and CDR2 SAAADI.

V usage is TRBV6-1 and J usage is TRBJ1-4; 8 nucleotides match TRBD1. Germline-derived CDR1 and CDR2 are MNHNS and SASEGT. The J segment lost 3 bases and the V segment lost 4 bases, leaving 7 bases of the junction unmatched. The CDR3 sequence is 16 residues long. The CDR3 is CASSGTGKRANEKLFF. As DNA, the CDR3 is TGTGCCAGCAGTGGGACAGGGAAACGAGCTAATGAAAAACTGTTTTTT.

The genes are TRBV4-3 and TRBJ1-2; D call uncertain. Trimming cost V 3 bases and J 8 bases, with 16 bases left between them. Germline loops: CDR1 LGHNA, CDR2 YSLEER. This CDR3 has 14 residues. CDR3: CASSHTRRMGGYTF. The CDR3 DNA is TGCGCCAGCAGCCACACAAGGAGGATGGGAGGCTACACCTTC.

The chain is built from TRBV7-2 and TRBJ1-5; maybe TRBD1 (5 bases). V was cut by 1 base and J by 6 bases, with 13 bases left in between. The CDR3 has 15 amino acids. The germline CDR1 and CDR2 sequences are SGHTA and FQGNSA. CDR3 in DNA: TGTGCCAGCAGCTTAGGGGGTTTACAGGTTCAGCCCCAGCATTTT. As protein: CASSLGGLQVQPQHF.

In this sample, this clone turned up once. The V gene is TRBV30, the J gene TRBJ2-5, with 9 bases aligning to TRBD1. Germline V gene sequence: CDR1 GTSNPN, CDR2 SVGIG (reference sequence). V lost 5 bases and J lost 4; bases outside the gene matches: 14. The CDR3 runs 16 residues. The CDR3 nucleotides are TGTGCCTGGCGAGTACGGGGGACAGGGACGGGAGAGACCCAGTACTTC. It codes for CAWRVRGTGTGETQYF.

There are a few counts of this clone. The rearrangement joins TRBV19 to TRBJ1-1; D gene ambiguous. With 10 bases removed from V and 4 bases from J, the gap between germline ends came to 10 bases. Germline V lookup: CDR1 LNHDA, CDR2 SQIVND (reference sequence). This CDR3 contains 11 residues. The chain's CDR3 is CATLRGTEAFF. The CDR3, as DNA: TGTGCCACCCTACGGGGCACTGAAGCTTTCTTT.